This T cell receptor (beta chain) emerged from a study of blood T cells in healthy people across ages. Those donating, healthy Caucasian individuals from Russia, were aged roughly 6 to 100. Total RNA extraction produced at least 5.5 micrograms (per sample) for the study. Using a J-beta primer mix together with a sample-barcoded 5' primer, a second PCR was run for about 7 to 12 cycles. TCRdb ran MiXCR on the 5' RACE reads and lists one entry per CDR3 protein. Here the sample spans about 1,400,000 distinct CDR3 sequences, around two fifths being singletons. In the case of this clonotype: Its antigen is unknown. Just one base apart from a much larger clone, this may be a read error.

CDR1 and CDR2 from the germline V gene are SGHRS and YFSETQ. The CDR3 contains 16 residues. Study-level findings and limits: The unknown donor CMV status may have confounded expanded clonotype changes.

Sequenced input: blood. This chain joins TRBV5-1 and TRBJ2-3, with 8 bases identical to TRBD2. The sequence was obtained from a young woman in good health. The CDR3 sequence: CASSLPTGLVTDSQYF. The CDR3 nucleotides read TGCGCCAGCAGCCTTCCAACGGGACTAGTAACAGATTCGCAGTATTTT.